This T cell receptor beta chain was retrieved from a study of cytomegalovirus exposure and HLA in healthy donors. On this clone: Antigen: not known. The sample carries other DNA sequences with the same CDR3.

Findings and limits, study-wide: The classifier reportedly diagnosed cytomegalovirus status with high specificity and sensitivity. TCR beta chains numbering more than 150 were designated cytomegalovirus-associated.

From the roughly 120-subject validation cohort, which was separate from the approximately 670-subject first cohort, the donors were drawn. Germline V CDR1 and CDR2: MNHEY, SMNVEV (reference sequence). The CDR3 is made up of 14 amino acids. Trimming removed 3 bases at V and 3 bases at J, with 12 bases between. Here immunoSEQ multiplex PCR was the method, and the copy in TCRdb shows in-frame clones only, minus some. The data contain 200,000 to 250,000 clones, 85% to 90% of them seen just once; the ten biggest clones take up 2.9%. The source of this sequence is a woman aged 18-35 years in good health and CMV-seronegative. Sequenced input: PBMCs. This rearrangement joins TRBV27 to TRBJ2-7, with a tentative D call TRBD1 (6 bases). CDR3 nucleotides: TGTGCCAGCAGTTTGAGAGGGGGTCTCTACGAGCAGTACTTC. Protein sequence: CASSLRGGLYEQYF.